This TCR beta chain was identified in a study of CD8 T cells in Susac syndrome. When the RNA was reverse transcribed, random hexamers were used with an input of 0.5 to 1 ug. TCRdb reprocessed the immunoSEQ multiplex PCR reads via MiXCR and lists one record per CDR3 protein. The sample holds 75,000 to 95,000 distinct CDR3 sequences, approximately 93% seen once. The sample taken for sequencing was CD8+ T cells from PBMCs. This receptor was identified in a human donor with Susac syndrome.

The CDR3 loop reads CASSYIRNTEAFF. The CDR3 region has the DNA TGTGCCAGCAGTTACATCCGGAACACTGAAGCTTTCTTT. The chain employs TRBV6-5 and TRBJ1-1, with unresolved D. This CDR3 region has 13 residues. V lost 2 bases, J lost 1 base, and 5 bases lay in between. Germline loops: CDR1 MNHEY, CDR2 SVGAGI.